Listed here are 25 T cell receptor beta chains from one sample, sequenced in a study of blood T cell repertoires in COVID-19. Clones were sequenced by immunoSEQ multiplex PCR, and TCRdb holds only the in-frame ones, with some missing. Seen here are over 100,000 clones, over 75% observed once, and the top ten hold approximately 10%. The sequencing sample was made of peripheral blood. The receptors were gathered from a man older than 75 with acute or convalescent COVID-19.

The J gene is TRBJ2-2, the V gene TRBV2, with no clear D. Germline CDR1 and CDR2: SNHLY and FYNNEI. CDR3 size: 12 residues. Trimming cost V 4 bases and J 3 bases, with 3 bases left between them. The CDR3 reads CASSADTGELFF. The DNA for the CDR3 is TGTGCCAGCAGTGCTGACACCGGGGAGCTGTTTTTT. Full variable domain (remainder filled in from reference TRBV2 and TRBJ2-2): EPEVTQTPSHQVTQMGQEVILRCVPISNHLYFYWYRQILGQKVEFLVSFYNNEISEKSEIFDDQFSVERPDGSNFTLKIRSTKLEDSAMYFCASSADTGELFFGEGSRLTVL.

The V and J genes are TRBV12-3 or TRBV12-4 and TRBJ1-6; unclear D gene. This CDR3 is 12 amino acids long. Deletions cut 5 bases from V and 7 bases from J, with 6 bases between. The chain's CDR3 is CASSDRNSPLHF. DNA of the CDR3: TGTGCCAGCAGTGATCGGAATTCACCCCTCCACTTT.

This chain joins TRBV18 and TRBJ1-1, with 9 nucleotides matching TRBD1. The trim removed 3 bases at V and 5 bases at J, leaving 7 bases unmatched. The CDR3 totals 15 residues. The germline CDR1 and CDR2 sequences are KGHSH and LQKENI. CDR3 sequence reads: CASSPGTGRWTEAFF. CDR3 bases: TGTGCCAGCTCACCCGGGACAGGGCGTTGGACTGAAGCTTTCTTT.

For the CDR3, the DNA is TGTGCCAGTAGTATAGATCTCAGGGGAGGGGGAGCTTTCTTT. This gives the protein CASSIDLRGGGAFF. This rearrangement joins TRBV19 to TRBJ1-1; possibly TRBD1 for D (6 bases). Germline CDR1 and CDR2: LNHDA and SQIVND (reference sequence). The CDR3 has 14 residues. V lost 0 bases, J lost 10 bases, and 15 bases lay in between.

This rearrangement joins TRBV7-2 to TRBJ2-2; possible D gene TRBD2, 5 bases. The length of the CDR3 is 16 residues. CDR1 and CDR2 from the germline V gene are SGHTA and FQGNSA. V was clipped by 1 base and J by 0 bases, with 9 bases between them. The DNA of the CDR3 is TGTGCCAGCAGCTTAGTGAATAGCGCGAACACCGGGGAGCTGTTTTTT. Translated, it gives CASSLVNSANTGELFF.

This rearrangement joins TRBV19 to TRBJ1-2, with 8 bases that match TRBD1. Germline-derived CDR1 and CDR2 are LNHDA and SQIVND (reference sequence). The trim removed 4 bases at V and 2 bases at J, leaving 6 bases unmatched. The CDR3 length is 15 residues. The DNA of the CDR3 is TGTGCCAGTAGTACTCGACAGGGGAAAAACTATGGCTACACCTTC. Its translation is CASSTRQGKNYGYTF.

This clone showed up just once. This sequence joins TRBV9 and TRBJ2-3, with 11 bases lining up with TRBD2. From germline, CDR1 is SGDLS and CDR2 YYNGEE. The CDR3 consists of 15 residues. V was clipped by 2 bases and J by 3 bases; unmatched bases: 2. The CDR3 DNA sequence: TGTGCCAGCAGCGTTAGCGGGGGGGCGACAGATACGCAGTATTTT. It is translated as CASSVSGGATDTQYF.

CDR3 sequence: CASSLISSGGYNEQFF. The CDR3 DNA sequence: TGTGCCAGCAGCTTAATATCCAGCGGGGGCTACAATGAGCAGTTCTTC. The V and J genes are TRBV7-3 and TRBJ2-1; 8 bases agree with TRBD2. CDR3 size: 16 residues. Looked up from germline, CDR1 is SGHTA and CDR2 is FQGTGA. Trimming at V came to 1 base and at J to 3 bases, leaving 5 bases not matched to a gene. The whole variable domain, remainder taken from reference TRBV7-3 and TRBJ2-1, is GAGVSQTPSNKVTEKGKYVELRCDPISGHTALYWYRQSLGQGPEFLIYFQGTGAADDSGLPNDRFFAVRPEGSVSTLKIQRTERGDSAVYLCASSLISSGGYNEQFFGPGTRLTVL.

This clone was seen just once. This rearrangement joins TRBV19 to TRBJ1-1; D is perhaps TRBD1 (5 bases). The CDR3 runs 13 residues. Germline loops: CDR1 LNHDA, CDR2 SQIVND (reference sequence). V was shortened by 6 bases and J by 2 bases, with 10 bases between the two germline ends. The CDR3 protein is CASRVRENTEAFF. CDR3 sequence (DNA): TGTGCCAGTAGAGTCAGGGAAAACACTGAAGCTTTCTTT.

The rearrangement uses TRBV28 and TRBJ1-1; 10 nucleotides line up with TRBD1. The germline V gene has CDR1 MDHEN and CDR2 SYDVKM. V was clipped by 5 bases and J by 5 bases; unmatched bases: 8. This CDR3 has 15 amino acids. The CDR3 nucleotides are TGTGCCAGCAGTAGGGACAGGGGCGGAGTGACTGAAGCTTTCTTT. Translating gives CASSRDRGGVTEAFF.

The rearrangement joins TRBV19 to TRBJ1-2; no clear D gene. Deletions cut 9 bases from V and 0 bases from J, with 11 bases between. The CDR3 loop spans 13 amino acids. CDR1 is LNHDA, CDR2 SQIVND, per germline (reference sequence). CDR3 residues: CASSPLANYGYTF. CDR3 bases: TGTGCCAGCTCACCTTTAGCTAACTATGGCTACACCTTC.

The rearrangement joins TRBV2 to TRBJ1-2; TRBD1 agrees at 9 bases. The CDR3 is 13 amino acids. V dropped 4 bases and J dropped 6; count of bases not matched to a gene: 3. Germline CDR1 is SNHLY and CDR2 is FYNNEI. The CDR3 loop reads CASSGGTGHGYTF. CDR3 nucleotide sequence: TGTGCCAGCAGTGGAGGGACAGGGCATGGCTACACCTTC.

The V call is TRBV19, the J call TRBJ1-1, with D tentatively TRBD1 (5 bases). The V gene's germline CDR1 is LNHDA and CDR2 SQIVND (reference sequence). Trimming took 3 bases from V and 1 from J, leaving 6 bases between them. The CDR3 is made up of 13 amino acids. The CDR3, as DNA: TGTGCCAGTAGTATGGGGGGGAACACTGAAGCTTTCTTT. This encodes CASSMGGNTEAFF.

This chain joins TRBV7-2 and TRBJ1-1; D perhaps matches TRBD1 (6 bases). With 3 bases removed from V and 6 bases from J, the gap between germline ends came to 14 bases. Per germline, CDR1 SGHTA and CDR2 FQGNSA. This CDR3 contains 14 residues. In DNA, the CDR3 is TGTGCCAGCAGCTTGAAGAGTGGGGGCGCTGAAGCTTTCTTT. This sequence encodes CASSLKSGGAEAFF.

This rearrangement joins TRBV18 to TRBJ2-5; TRBD2 matches 8 bases. The CDR3 is 15 residues long. CDR1 and CDR2 from the germline V gene are KGHSH and LQKENI. V lost 2 bases to trimming and J lost 1 base; unmatched junction nucleotides: 3. The CDR3 DNA is TGTGCCAGCTCACCAAGCCTAGCGGGCCAAGAGACCCAGTACTTC. Translating it yields CASSPSLAGQETQYF.

The chain carries TRBV19 and TRBJ1-5; a possible D gene is TRBD1 (5 bases). V lost 7 bases and J 3 bases, leaving 16 bases between the germline ends. Germline V CDR1 and CDR2: LNHDA, SQIVND (reference sequence). This CDR3 has 15 amino acids. The CDR3 region is CASNWDGGSNQPQHF. The CDR3 bases are TGTGCCAGTAATTGGGACGGGGGATCCAATCAGCCCCAGCATTTT.

This chain joins TRBV21-1 and TRBJ2-3; the table's TRBD1 call for D was not verified on the DNA. TRBV21-1 is a recognized pseudogene. The CDR3 sequence is 15 residues long. CDR3 amino acids: CASGRQGRLGDTQYF. In DNA form, the CDR3 reads TGTGCCAGCGGGAGACAGGGGCGCTTAGGAGATACGCAGTATTTT.

In this sample, this clone turned up once. V gene TRBV5-1 combines with J gene TRBJ2-5, with 8 bases identical to TRBD2. Germline CDR1 reads SGHRS; CDR2 reads YFSETQ. V dropped 4 bases and J dropped 1; count of bases not matched to a gene: 3. The CDR3 covers 14 residues. CDR3 region: CASSPGLGQETQYF. The CDR3 nucleotides are TGCGCCAGCAGCCCGGGACTAGGCCAAGAGACCCAGTACTTC.

This CDR3 is CASRRTPGGAYEQYF. Written as DNA, the CDR3 is TGTGCCAGCAGGAGAACCCCAGGGGGAGCCTACGAGCAGTACTTC. The chain has TRBV27 and TRBJ2-7, with 7 bases that match TRBD1. The CDR3 has 15 residues. The germline gives CDR1 MNHEY, CDR2 SMNVEV (reference sequence). With V trimmed by 6 bases and J by 2 bases, 10 bases remained unmatched.

This clone was observed a single time. The J gene is TRBJ2-7, the V gene TRBV5-6; 7 nucleotides line up with TRBD1. Germline V gene lookup returns CDR1 SGHDT and CDR2 YYEEEE. The CDR3 totals 15 residues. With 4 bases clipped from V and 0 bases from J, the junction kept 7 bases outside the gene matches. CDR3 sequence reads: CASSQGQIPSYEQYF. In DNA form, the CDR3 reads TGTGCCAGCAGCCAGGGACAGATACCCTCCTACGAGCAGTACTTC.

The CDR3 DNA sequence: TGTGCCAGTAGTATAGTCCCCCCCTTGGAGGGCTCCTACAATGAGCAGTTCTTC. Protein: CASSIVPPLEGSYNEQFF. The rearrangement uses TRBV19 and TRBJ2-1, with D possibly matching TRBD2 (6 bases). V was cut by 1 base and J by 0 bases, with 16 bases left in between. CDR1 and CDR2 (germline): LNHDA, SQIVND (reference sequence). This CDR3 region has 18 residues.

The rearrangement links TRBV5-4 to TRBJ1-1; 11 bases agree with TRBD1. The trim removed 0 bases at V and 5 bases at J, leaving 6 bases unmatched. This CDR3 comprises 16 residues. The germline CDR1 and CDR2 sequences are SGHNT and YYREEE (reference sequence). CDR3 loop: CASSLGGGTGGTEAFF. DNA for the CDR3: TGTGCCAGCAGCTTGGGCGGGGGGACAGGGGGGACTGAAGCTTTCTTT.

The chain couples TRBV30 to TRBJ1-4; 7 bases align to TRBD1. Germline values: CDR1 GTSNPN, CDR2 SVGIG (reference sequence). V gave up 4 bases and J gave up 12 bases; unmatched junction bases: 8. The CDR3 spans 12 residues. The CDR3 here is CAWTTGRTELFF. CDR3 bases: TGTGCCTGGACGACAGGGAGAACGGAACTGTTTTTT. Using reference TRBV30 and TRBJ1-4 for the parts outside the CDR3, the full variable domain is SQTIHQWPATLVQPVGSPLSLECTVEGTSNPNLYWYRQAAGRGLQLLFYSVGIGQISSEVPQNLSASRPQDRQFILSSKKLLLSDSGFYLCAWTTGRTELFFGSGTQLSVL.

The CDR3 region is CASRFAGTGLNSPLHF. In DNA, the CDR3 is TGTGCCAGCAGGTTCGCCGGGACAGGCTTAAATTCACCCCTCCACTTT. The rearrangement uses TRBV7-2 and TRBJ1-6, with 8 bases matching TRBD1. With V trimmed by 6 bases and J by 7 bases, 11 bases remained unmatched. CDR1 and CDR2 (germline): SGHTA, FQGNSA. This CDR3 region has 16 residues.

V gene TRBV6-5 combines with J gene TRBJ1-3; 8 bases map to TRBD1. CDR1 is MNHEY, CDR2 SVGAGI, per germline. V was pared by 4 bases and J by 4 bases, with 9 bases of the junction left unmatched. This CDR3 region has 16 residues. The CDR3 region is CASSLTRGPAGNTIYF. The CDR3 DNA is TGTGCCAGCAGTTTAACCAGGGGGCCAGCCGGAAACACCATATATTTT.